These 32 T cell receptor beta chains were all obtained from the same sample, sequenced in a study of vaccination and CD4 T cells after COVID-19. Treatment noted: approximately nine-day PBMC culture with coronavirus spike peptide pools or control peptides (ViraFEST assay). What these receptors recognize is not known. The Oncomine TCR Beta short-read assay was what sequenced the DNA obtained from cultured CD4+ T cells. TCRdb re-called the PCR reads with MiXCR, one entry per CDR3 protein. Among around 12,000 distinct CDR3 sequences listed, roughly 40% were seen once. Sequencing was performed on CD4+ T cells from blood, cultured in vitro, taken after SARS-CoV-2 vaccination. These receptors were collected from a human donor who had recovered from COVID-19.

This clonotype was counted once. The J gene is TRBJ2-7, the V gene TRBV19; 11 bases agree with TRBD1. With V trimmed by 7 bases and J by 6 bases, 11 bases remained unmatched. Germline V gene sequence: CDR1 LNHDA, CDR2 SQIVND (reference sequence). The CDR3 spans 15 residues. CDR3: CASTRRDRGITEQYF. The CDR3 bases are TGTGCCAGTACCCGGAGGGACAGGGGGATTACCGAGCAGTACTTC.

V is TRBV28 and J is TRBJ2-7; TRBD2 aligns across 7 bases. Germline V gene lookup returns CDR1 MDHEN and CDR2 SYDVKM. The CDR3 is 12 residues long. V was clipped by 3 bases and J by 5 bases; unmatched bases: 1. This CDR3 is CASSLGGNEQYF. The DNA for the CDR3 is TGTGCCAGCAGTTTGGGAGGGAACGAGCAGTACTTC.

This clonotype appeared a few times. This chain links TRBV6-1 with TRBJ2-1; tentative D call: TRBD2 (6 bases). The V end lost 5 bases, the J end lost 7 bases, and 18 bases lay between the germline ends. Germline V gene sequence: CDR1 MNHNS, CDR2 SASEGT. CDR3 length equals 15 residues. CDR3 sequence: CASSTGLLVGNEQFF. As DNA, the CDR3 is TGTGCCAGCAGTACCGGACTACTCGTAGGGAATGAGCAGTTCTTC.

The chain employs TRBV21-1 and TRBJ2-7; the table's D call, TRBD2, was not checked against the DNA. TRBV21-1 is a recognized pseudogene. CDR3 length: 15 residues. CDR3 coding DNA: TGTGCCAGCAGCGCCCGGGCTAGCGGATCCTACGAGCAGTACTTC. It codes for CASSARASGSYEQYF.

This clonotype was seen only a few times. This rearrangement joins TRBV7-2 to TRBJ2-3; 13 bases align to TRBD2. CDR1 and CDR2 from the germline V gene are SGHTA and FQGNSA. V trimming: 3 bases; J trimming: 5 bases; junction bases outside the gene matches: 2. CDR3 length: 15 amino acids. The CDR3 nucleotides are TGTGCCAGCAGCTTCCGGACTAGCGGGAGAGATACGCAGTATTTT. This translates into CASSFRTSGRDTQYF.

The CDR3, as DNA: TGCGCCAGCAGCCAAGATCGACAGGGGGCGCGATCACCCCTCCACTTT. Protein sequence: CASSQDRQGARSPLHF. The V call is TRBV4-3, the J call TRBJ1-6, with 10 positions matching TRBD1. In germline, CDR1 is LGHNA, CDR2 YSLEER. The CDR3 contains 16 residues. With V trimmed by 0 bases and J by 10 bases, 6 bases remained unmatched.

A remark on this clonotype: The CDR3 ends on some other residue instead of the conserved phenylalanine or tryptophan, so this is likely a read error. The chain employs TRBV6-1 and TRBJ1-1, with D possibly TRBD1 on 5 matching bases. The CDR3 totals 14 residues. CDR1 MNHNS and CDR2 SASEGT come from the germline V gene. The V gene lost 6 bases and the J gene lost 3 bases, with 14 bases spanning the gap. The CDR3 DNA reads TGTGCCAGCAGAATAGGGGCCGGAGACACTGAAGCTTTCCTT. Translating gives CASRIGAGDTEAFL.

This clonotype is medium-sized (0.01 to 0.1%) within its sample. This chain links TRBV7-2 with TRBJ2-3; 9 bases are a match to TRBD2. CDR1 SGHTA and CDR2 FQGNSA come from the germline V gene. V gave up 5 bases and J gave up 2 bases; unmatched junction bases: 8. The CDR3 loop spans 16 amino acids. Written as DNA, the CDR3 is TGTGCCAGCAGCCTCACTCCGGGACTAGCCACAGATACGCAGTATTTT. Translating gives CASSLTPGLATDTQYF.

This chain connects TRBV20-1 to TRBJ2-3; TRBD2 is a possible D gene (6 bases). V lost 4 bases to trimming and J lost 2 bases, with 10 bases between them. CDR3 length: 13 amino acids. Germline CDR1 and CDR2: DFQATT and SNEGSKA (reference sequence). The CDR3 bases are TGCAGTGCTAAGGGCGGGGCCACAGATACGCAGTATTTT. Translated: CSAKGGATDTQYF.

CDR3 sequence: CASSRTGSTGELFF. The CDR3 DNA is TGTGCCAGCAGTCGAACAGGGTCCACCGGGGAGCTGTTTTTT. The V gene is TRBV6-1, the J gene TRBJ2-2; D may be TRBD1 (6 bases). Germline lookup yields CDR1 MNHNS and CDR2 SASEGT. This CDR3 comprises 14 residues. Deletions cut 5 bases from V and 4 bases from J, with 11 bases between.

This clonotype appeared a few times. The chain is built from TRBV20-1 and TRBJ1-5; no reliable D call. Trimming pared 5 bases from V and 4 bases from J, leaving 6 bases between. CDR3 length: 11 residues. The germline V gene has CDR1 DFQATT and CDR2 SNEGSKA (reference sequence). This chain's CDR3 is CSAGDNQPQHF. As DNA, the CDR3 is TGCAGTGCTGGGGATAATCAGCCCCAGCATTTT.

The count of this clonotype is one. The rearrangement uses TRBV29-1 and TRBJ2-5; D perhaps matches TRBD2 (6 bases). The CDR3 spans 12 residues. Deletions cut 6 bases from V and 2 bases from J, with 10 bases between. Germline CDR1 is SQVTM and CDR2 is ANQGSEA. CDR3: CSVLATQETQYF. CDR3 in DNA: TGCAGCGTGCTAGCGACTCAAGAGACCCAGTACTTC.

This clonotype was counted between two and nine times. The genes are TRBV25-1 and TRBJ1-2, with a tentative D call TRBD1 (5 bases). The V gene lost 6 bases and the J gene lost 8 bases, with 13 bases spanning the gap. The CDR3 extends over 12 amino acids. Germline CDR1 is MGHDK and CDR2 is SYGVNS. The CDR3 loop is CASSQQESGYTF. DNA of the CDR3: TGTGCCAGCAGCCAACAGGAATCCGGCTACACCTTC.

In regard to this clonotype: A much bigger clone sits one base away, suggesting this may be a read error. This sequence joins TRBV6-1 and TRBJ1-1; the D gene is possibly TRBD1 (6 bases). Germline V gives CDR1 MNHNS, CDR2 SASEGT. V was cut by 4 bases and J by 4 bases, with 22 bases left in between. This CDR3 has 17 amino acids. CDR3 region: CASSAQGFHSTGTEAFF. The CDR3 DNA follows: TGTGCCAGCAGTGCGCAGGGGTTTCATTCGACGGGCACTGAAGCTTTCTTT.

The CDR3 DNA follows: TGTGCCAGCAGCTTAAGTGGAATGGAAGCTTTCTTT. Translation: CASSLSGMEAFF. The chain links TRBV7-2 to TRBJ1-1; D gene unclear. There are 12 residues in the CDR3. Trimming left V 2 bases short and J 8 bases short, with 9 bases between. CDR1 and CDR2 (germline): SGHTA, FQGNSA.

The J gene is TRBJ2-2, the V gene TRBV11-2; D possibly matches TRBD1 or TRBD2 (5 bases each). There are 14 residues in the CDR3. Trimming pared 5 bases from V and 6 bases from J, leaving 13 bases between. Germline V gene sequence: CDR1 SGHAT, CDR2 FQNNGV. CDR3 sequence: CASSPREGSGELFF. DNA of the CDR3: TGTGCCAGCAGCCCCCGTGAGGGGTCCGGGGAGCTGTTTTTT.

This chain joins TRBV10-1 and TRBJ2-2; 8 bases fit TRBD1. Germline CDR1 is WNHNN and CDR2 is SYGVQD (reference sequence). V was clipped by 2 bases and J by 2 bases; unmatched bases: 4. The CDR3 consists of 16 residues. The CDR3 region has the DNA TGCGCCAGCAGTGAGGCGACAGGGGTAAACACCGGGGAGCTGTTTTTT. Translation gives CASSEATGVNTGELFF.

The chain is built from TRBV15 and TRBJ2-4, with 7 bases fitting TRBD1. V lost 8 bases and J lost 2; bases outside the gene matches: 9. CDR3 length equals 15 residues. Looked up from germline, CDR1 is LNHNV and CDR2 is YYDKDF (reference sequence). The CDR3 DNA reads TGTGCCACCGGGCCCCCGACAGGGACCAAAAACATTCAGTACTTC. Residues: CATGPPTGTKNIQYF.

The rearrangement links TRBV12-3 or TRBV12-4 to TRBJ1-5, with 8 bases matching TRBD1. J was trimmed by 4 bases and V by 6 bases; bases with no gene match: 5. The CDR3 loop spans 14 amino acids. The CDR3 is CASRGGQENQPQHF. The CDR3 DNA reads TGTGCCAGCAGGGGGGGACAGGAAAATCAGCCCCAGCATTTT.

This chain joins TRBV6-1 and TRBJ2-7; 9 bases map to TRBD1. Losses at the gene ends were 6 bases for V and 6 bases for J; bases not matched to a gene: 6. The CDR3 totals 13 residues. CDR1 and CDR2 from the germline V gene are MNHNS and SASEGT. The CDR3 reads CASRRDRAGEQYF. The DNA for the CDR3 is TGTGCCAGCAGACGGGACAGGGCTGGCGAGCAGTACTTC.

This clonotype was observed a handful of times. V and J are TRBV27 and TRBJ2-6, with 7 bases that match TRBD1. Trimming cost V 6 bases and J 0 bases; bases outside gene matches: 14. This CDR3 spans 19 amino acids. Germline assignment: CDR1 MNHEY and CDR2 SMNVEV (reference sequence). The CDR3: CASSIYNRDRGSGANVLTF. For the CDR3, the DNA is TGTGCCAGCAGCATATATAACCGGGACAGAGGCTCTGGGGCCAACGTCCTGACTTTC.

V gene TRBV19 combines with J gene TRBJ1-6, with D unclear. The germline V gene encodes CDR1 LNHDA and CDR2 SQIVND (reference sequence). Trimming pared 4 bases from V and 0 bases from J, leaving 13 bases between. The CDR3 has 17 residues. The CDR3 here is CASSTPPGSSYNSPLHF. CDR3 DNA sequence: TGTGCCAGTAGTACCCCGCCCGGGAGCTCCTATAATTCACCCCTCCACTTT. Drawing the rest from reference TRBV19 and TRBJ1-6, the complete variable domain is DGGITQSPKYLFRKEGQNVTLSCEQNLNHDAMYWYRQDPGQGLRLIYYSQIVNDFQKGDIAEGYSVSREKKESFPLTVTSAQKNPTAFYLCASSTPPGSSYNSPLHFGNGTRLTVT.

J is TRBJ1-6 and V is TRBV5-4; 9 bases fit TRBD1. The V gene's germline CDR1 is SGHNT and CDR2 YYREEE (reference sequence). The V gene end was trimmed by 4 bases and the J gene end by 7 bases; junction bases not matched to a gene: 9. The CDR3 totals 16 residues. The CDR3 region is CASSEYRDRANSPLHF. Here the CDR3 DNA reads TGTGCCAGCAGCGAATACCGGGACAGGGCGAATTCACCCCTCCACTTT.

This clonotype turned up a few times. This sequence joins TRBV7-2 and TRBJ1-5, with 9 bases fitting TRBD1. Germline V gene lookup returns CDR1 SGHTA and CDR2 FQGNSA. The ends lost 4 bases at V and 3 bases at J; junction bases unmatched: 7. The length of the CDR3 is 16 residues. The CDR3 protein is CASSSRQGGINQPQHF. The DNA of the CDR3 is TGTGCCAGCAGCTCCAGACAGGGGGGCATCAATCAGCCCCAGCATTTT.

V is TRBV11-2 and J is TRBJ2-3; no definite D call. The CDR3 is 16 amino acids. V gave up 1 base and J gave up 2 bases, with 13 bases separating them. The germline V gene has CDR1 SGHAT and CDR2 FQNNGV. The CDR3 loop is CASSLVGLLPTDTQYF. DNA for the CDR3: TGTGCCAGCAGCTTAGTTGGCCTTCTTCCCACAGATACGCAGTATTTT. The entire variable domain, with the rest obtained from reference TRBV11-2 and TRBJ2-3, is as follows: EAGVAQSPRYKIIEKRQSVAFWCNPISGHATLYWYQQILGQGPKLLIQFQNNGVVDDSQLPKDRFSAERLKGVDSTLKIQPAKLEDSAVYLCASSLVGLLPTDTQYFGPGTRLTVL.

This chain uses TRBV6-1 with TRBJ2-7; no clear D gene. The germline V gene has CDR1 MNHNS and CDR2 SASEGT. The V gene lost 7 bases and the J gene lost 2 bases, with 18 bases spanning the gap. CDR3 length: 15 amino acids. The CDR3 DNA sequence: TGTGCCAGCACTCTCCGACGGACGGAAACCTACGAGCAGTACTTC. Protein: CASTLRRTETYEQYF.

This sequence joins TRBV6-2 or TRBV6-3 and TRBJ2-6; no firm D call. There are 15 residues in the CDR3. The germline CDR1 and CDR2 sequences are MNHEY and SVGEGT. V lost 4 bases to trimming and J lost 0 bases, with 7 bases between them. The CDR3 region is CASSSGRSGANVLTF. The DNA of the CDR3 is TGTGCCAGCAGTTCAGGACGCTCTGGGGCCAACGTCCTGACTTTC.

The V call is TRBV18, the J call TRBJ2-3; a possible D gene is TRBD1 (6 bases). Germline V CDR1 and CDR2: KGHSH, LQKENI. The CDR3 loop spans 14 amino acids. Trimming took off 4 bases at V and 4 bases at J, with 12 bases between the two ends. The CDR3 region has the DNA TGTGCCAGCTCACTTCCAGGGGTGGCAGATACGCAGTATTTT. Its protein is CASSLPGVADTQYF.

CDR3 sequence reads: CASSRTGDHNEQFF. The CDR3 DNA reads TGTGCCAGCAGCAGGACAGGGGACCACAATGAGCAGTTCTTC. The V call is TRBV12-3 or TRBV12-4, the J call TRBJ2-1; 9 bases agree with TRBD1. This CDR3 contains 14 residues. V trimming: 6 bases; J trimming: 5 bases; junction bases outside the gene matches: 5.

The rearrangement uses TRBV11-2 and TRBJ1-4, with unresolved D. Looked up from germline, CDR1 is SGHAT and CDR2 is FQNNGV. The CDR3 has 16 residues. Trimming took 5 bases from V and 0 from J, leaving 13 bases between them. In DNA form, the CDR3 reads TGTGCCAGCAGCCCACGGCGGACTTCAACTAATGAAAAACTGTTTTTT. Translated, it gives CASSPRRTSTNEKLFF.

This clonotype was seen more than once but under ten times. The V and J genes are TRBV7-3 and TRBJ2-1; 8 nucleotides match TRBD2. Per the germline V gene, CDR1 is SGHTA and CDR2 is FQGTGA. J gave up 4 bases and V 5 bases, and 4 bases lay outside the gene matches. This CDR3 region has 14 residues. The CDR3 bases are TGTGCCAGCAGCCCAGCGGGAGCTTACAATGAGCAGTTCTTC. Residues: CASSPAGAYNEQFF.

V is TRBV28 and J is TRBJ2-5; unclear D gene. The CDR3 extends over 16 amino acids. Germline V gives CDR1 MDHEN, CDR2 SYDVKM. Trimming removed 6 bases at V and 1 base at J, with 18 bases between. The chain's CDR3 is CASSRTLTFSQETQYF. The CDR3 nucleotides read TGTGCCAGCAGCCGCACCCTGACCTTCTCCCAAGAGACCCAGTACTTC.